The rows below give T cell receptor beta chains drawn from one sample of a study of CD8 T cells in ankylosing spondylitis. TCRdb passed the 5' RACE reads through MiXCR, listing each CDR3 protein once. The repertoire holds hundreds of thousands of distinct CDR3 sequences, with 8% to 9% as singletons. Sequenced input: blood, either unsorted or a sorted T cell fraction (not recorded which). The receptors originated from a female donor with ankylosing spondylitis or in good health (not recorded which). Each CDR3 is given with its conserved first and last residue. The D gene is left open where the match is weak. Not every row has a clone size; where given, it reads once, few, many or a size class.

d_call clone_size j_call v_call cdr3_aa cdr3_nt
TRBD2 many TRBJ2-1 TRBV25-1 CASSQWGLAGSGVNNEQFF TGTGCCAGCAGTCAATGGGGGTTAGCGGGATCGGGGGTGAACAATGAGCAGTTCTTC
. . TRBJ1-1 TRBV6-5 CASSYDRLPNTEAFF TGTGCCAGCAGTTACGACAGACTACCGAACACTGAAGCTTTCTTT
TRBD2 many TRBJ2-1 TRBV4-2 CASSQDNLAENEQFF TGTGCCAGCAGCCAAGATAACCTAGCGGAGAATGAGCAGTTCTTC
. many TRBJ2-5 TRBV3-1 CASSQTRMLPIHQETQYF TGTGCCAGCAGCCAAACCCGGATGCTGCCCATTCATCAAGAGACCCAGTACTTC
. many TRBJ2-3 TRBV12-3/TRBV12-4 CASVMGGFADTQYF TGTGCCAGCGTAATGGGGGGATTCGCAGATACGCAGTATTTT
. many TRBJ2-4 TRBV5-1 CASSFGAGINIQYF TGCGCCAGCAGCTTTGGGGCAGGGATAAACATTCAGTACTTC
TRBD2 . TRBJ2-5 TRBV13 CASSSGLADETQYF TGTGCCAGCAGCTCCGGACTAGCAGACGAGACCCAGTACTTC
. many TRBJ2-3 TRBV12-3/TRBV12-4 CASSLTGGGSDTQYF TGTGCCAGCAGTTTAACAGGAGGGGGATCAGATACGCAGTATTTT
TRBD2 many TRBJ2-2 TRBV9 CASSVSGTRTGELFF TGTGCCAGCAGCGTTAGCGGGACTCGCACCGGGGAGCTGTTTTTT
. . TRBJ2-2 TRBV7-9 CASRNSGSNTGELFF TGTGCCAGCAGAAACAGCGGATCGAACACCGGGGAGCTGTTTTTT
TRBD2 . TRBJ2-1 TRBV4-3 CASSPGRASGSYNEQFF TGCGCCAGCAGCCCCGGTAGGGCTAGCGGTTCCTACAATGAGCAGTTCTTC
. many TRBJ2-1 TRBV5-5 CASSLYGDGKLRGNEQFF TGTGCCAGCAGCCTTTACGGGGACGGGAAGCTTCGGGGCAATGAGCAGTTCTTC
. many TRBJ1-5 TRBV27 CASSPHQVQPQHF TGTGCCAGCAGTCCCCATCAGGTACAGCCCCAGCATTTT
. many TRBJ2-7 TRBV11-2 CASSSTSTNYEQYF TGTGCCAGCAGCTCGACTAGTACCAACTACGAGCAGTACTTC
TRBD1 many TRBJ2-7 TRBV6-1 CASKTGTGLLEQYF TGTGCCAGTAAAACCGGGACAGGTCTCCTCGAGCAGTACTTC
. many TRBJ2-2 TRBV12-3/TRBV12-4 CASSSRTLNTGELFF TGTGCCAGCAGTTCCCGGACCCTGAACACCGGGGAGCTGTTTTTT
. many TRBJ2-1 TRBV7-2 CASSLEGSLSYNEQFF TGTGCCAGCAGCTTAGAGGGTAGCCTCTCCTACAATGAGCAGTTCTTC
. few TRBJ2-7 TRBV30 CARRGGGEQYF TGTGCCAGAAGAGGGGGAGGCGAGCAGTACTTC
TRBD1 many TRBJ1-2 TRBV7-2 CASSSLRGVNYGYTF TGTGCCAGCAGCTCTCTCAGGGGGGTTAACTATGGCTACACCTTC
TRBD1 . TRBJ2-1 TRBV7-2 CASSPPLGQGRNEQFF TGTGCCAGCAGCCCGCCCTTGGGACAGGGCAGGAATGAGCAGTTCTTC
TRBD1 many TRBJ2-7 TRBV29-1 CSVRQGAGEQYF TGCAGCGTACGACAGGGGGCGGGGGAGCAGTACTTC
. . TRBJ2-3 TRBV20-1 CSTKQGNTDTQYF TGCAGTACTAAGCAGGGGAACACAGATACGCAGTATTTT
TRBD2 few TRBJ2-1 TRBV6-1 CASRLAESSYNEQFF TGTGCCAGCAGACTAGCGGAAAGCTCCTACAATGAGCAGTTCTTC
. . TRBJ1-5 TRBV6-1 CASSEARASRVQPQHF TGTGCCAGCAGTGAAGCGCGGGCGAGCAGGGTCCAGCCCCAGCATTTT
TRBD2 many TRBJ2-5 TRBV20-1 CSARAQGLAGQETQYF TGCAGTGCTAGAGCCCAGGGACTAGCGGGCCAAGAGACCCAGTACTTC
TRBD1 many TRBJ1-5 TRBV20-1 CSVSPGQGYYQPQHF TGCAGTGTCAGCCCGGGACAGGGGTATTATCAGCCCCAGCATTTT
. . TRBJ2-1 TRBV7-9 CATTAVRGGQNEQFF TGTGCCACTACAGCGGTGCGTGGTGGTCAGAATGAGCAGTTCTTC
. many TRBJ1-4 TRBV6-5 CASSEGQSLNEKLFF TGTGCCAGCAGCGAGGGACAAAGTCTAAATGAAAAACTGTTTTTT
TRBD2 . TRBJ2-1 TRBV2 CASSARLAGTVSSYNGQFF TGTGCCAGCAGTGCCCGACTAGCGGGAACCGTCAGCTCCTACAATGGGCAGTTCTTC
TRBD1 few TRBJ2-1 TRBV9 CASSPTGGHYNEQFF TGTGCCAGCAGCCCAACAGGGGGTCACTACAATGAGCAGTTCTTC
. many TRBJ1-6 TRBV12-2 CASRPPGGGQGKGEDNSPLHF TGTGCAAGTCGCCCCCCTGGGGGGGGACAGGGGAAGGGTGAAGATAATTCACCCCTCCACTTT
. many TRBJ2-7 TRBV27 CASSLSGLQGKQYF TGTGCCAGCAGTTTATCGGGGCTTCAAGGGAAGCAGTACTTC
TRBD1 many TRBJ2-3 TRBV24-1 CATSESQGAVDTQYF TGTGCCACCAGTGAGTCACAGGGGGCTGTGGATACGCAGTATTTT
. many TRBJ1-1 TRBV20-1 CSAPTELNTEAFF TGCAGTGCTCCGACTGAACTAAACACTGAAGCTTTCTTT
. many TRBJ2-4 TRBV20-1 CSAMGVENIQYF TGCAGTGCCATGGGGGTGGAAAACATTCAGTACTTC
. many TRBJ2-1 TRBV6-2/TRBV6-3 CASSWSQNEQFF TGTGCCAGCAGCTGGTCCCAGAACGAGCAGTTCTTC
. few TRBJ1-6 TRBV5-6 CASSGRLPNSPLHF TGTGCCAGCAGCGGAAGACTGCCTAATTCACCCCTCCACTTT
. many TRBJ1-1 TRBV3-1 CASSRGPIEAFF TGTGCCAGCAGCAGGGGCCCCATAGAAGCTTTCTTT
TRBD1 many TRBJ1-5 TRBV7-2 CASSLEAGGSQPQHF TGTGCCAGCAGCTTAGAGGCAGGGGGCTCGCAGCCCCAGCATTTT
. many TRBJ2-1 TRBV12-3/TRBV12-4 CASSLGRGEQFF TGTGCCAGCAGCCTAGGTCGAGGTGAGCAGTTCTTC
. medium-sized TRBJ2-2 TRBV5-5 CASSFAPTSKGNTGELFF TGTGCCAGCAGCTTCGCCCCCACTAGTAAGGGGAACACCGGGGAGCTGTTTTTT
TRBD1 many TRBJ2-7 TRBV6-2/TRBV6-3 CASKTRDRFSYEQYF TGTGCCAGCAAAACGCGGGACAGGTTTTCCTACGAGCAGTACTTC
. many TRBJ2-1 TRBV6-2/TRBV6-3 CASREGIGSVPYNEQFF TGTGCCAGCAGGGAGGGGATCGGGTCCGTCCCCTACAATGAGCAGTTCTTC
. . TRBJ2-2 TRBV7-7 CASSLDTTNTGELFF TGTGCCAGCAGCTTAGACACGACGAACACCGGGGAGCTGTTTTTT
TRBD2 many TRBJ2-3 TRBV20-1 CSAQGSAGGLSTDTQYF TGCAGTGCCCAGGGTTCAGCGGGAGGCTTAAGCACAGATACGCAGTATTTT
. . TRBJ2-2 TRBV5-1 CASSLAGQGLDTGELFF TGCGCCAGCAGCTTGGCCGGGCAGGGTCTGGACACCGGGGAGCTGTTTTTT
TRBD2 many TRBJ2-7 TRBV11-2 CASSLVASGRTSSYEQYF TGTGCCAGCAGCTTAGTTGCTAGCGGGAGGACCAGCTCCTACGAGCAGTACTTC
. many TRBJ2-7 TRBV10-3 CAISESGEQYF TGTGCCATCAGTGAGTCGGGCGAGCAGTACTTC